The 19 T cell receptor beta chains in this list originate from one sample, sequenced in a study of control samples from healthy donors and cancer patients (dated by TCRdb to the early 2020s). The library was generated by the immunoSEQ multiplex PCR assay. TCRdb obtained this table from immuneACCESS and retained in-frame rearrangements with V and J assigned. These tables miss some clones; where compared with another copy, unresolved V genes account for less than half of the shortfall, and the remainder is unexplained. This sample comprises over 200,000 clones, almost 85% of them detected only once. The ten top clones hold about 14% of the sample. Sequenced: PBMCs. Receptors originate from a woman aged 60-75 years with lung cancer.

The J gene is TRBJ2-6, the V gene TRBV7-9; D not resolved. V was cut by 4 bases and J by 7 bases, with 23 bases left in between. The CDR3 runs to 18 residues. CDR1 is SEHNR and CDR2 is FQNEAQ in the germline V gene (reference sequence). CDR3 sequence: CASSSKLGIGIRANVLTF. The CDR3 coding sequence is TGTGCCAGCAGCTCCAAACTGGGAATAGGGATTCGAGCCAACGTCCTGACTTTC.

V gene TRBV2 combines with J gene TRBJ1-2, with D unresolved. V lost 0 bases and J 0 bases, leaving 8 bases between the germline ends. The CDR3 length is 15 residues. Germline CDR1 SNHLY, CDR2 FYNNEI. CDR3 bases: TGTGCCAGCAGTGAAGCTACCATTACTAACTATGGCTACACCTTC. Its translation is CASSEATITNYGYTF.

The chain has TRBV7-2 and TRBJ2-1; D uncertain. CDR3 length: 13 amino acids. V was clipped by 6 bases and J by 6 bases, with 12 bases between them. In germline, CDR1 is SGHTA, CDR2 FQGNSA. DNA of the CDR3: TGTGCCAGCAGACTTGACTCATTCAATGAGCAGTTCTTC. As protein: CASRLDSFNEQFF.

The chain combines TRBV18 with TRBJ2-7; D may match TRBD1 or TRBD2 (5 bases each). Between the trimmed V and J ends, which lost 8 bases and 7 bases, there was a span of 12 bases. The CDR3 contains 11 residues. Germline CDR1 reads KGHSH; CDR2 reads LQKENI. CDR3 region: CASTLGVEQYF. Here the CDR3 DNA reads TGTGCCAGCACCCTGGGGGTTGAGCAGTACTTC.

The CDR3 here is CASSALTGDYGYTF. The CDR3 DNA follows: TGCGCCAGCAGCGCGCTAACAGGGGACTATGGCTACACCTTC. The chain carries TRBV5-1 and TRBJ1-2; TRBD1 agrees at 7 bases. The CDR3 totals 14 residues. Germline lookup yields CDR1 SGHRS and CDR2 YFSETQ. V dropped 4 bases and J dropped 3; count of bases not matched to a gene: 6.

This chain uses TRBV4-2 with TRBJ2-7; 10 bases map to TRBD1. V trimming: 4 bases; J trimming: 3 bases; junction bases outside the gene matches: 6. This CDR3 has 15 amino acids. Germline CDR1 reads LGHNA; CDR2 reads YNFKEQ. CDR3 in DNA: TGTGCCAGCAGCCTCGAGGACAGGGGGAGCTACGAGCAGTACTTC. Its protein product is CASSLEDRGSYEQYF.

The chain carries TRBV19 and TRBJ1-4, with D possibly matching TRBD1 (5 bases). CDR3 length: 14 residues. Germline CDR1 reads LNHDA; CDR2 reads SQIVND (reference sequence). This CDR3 reads CASTPGPDNEKLFF. The CDR3 bases are TGTGCGTCGACACCGGGACCAGATAATGAAAAACTGTTTTTT.

In DNA form, the CDR3 reads TGTGCCAGCAGCCGAATACAGGGCGGGGAGACCCAGTACTTC. This sequence encodes CASSRIQGGETQYF. The J gene is TRBJ2-5, the V gene TRBV7-9; a weak D match, TRBD1 (6 bases). From germline, CDR1 is SEHNR and CDR2 FQNEAQ (reference sequence). The CDR3 sequence is 14 residues long. V gave up 5 bases and J gave up 5 bases, with 15 bases separating them.

The CDR3: CASSSGQGQETQYF. The CDR3 coding sequence is TGTGCCAGCAGCTCCGGACAGGGCCAAGAGACCCAGTACTTC. V and J are TRBV6-5 and TRBJ2-5, with 8 bases that match TRBD1. The CDR3 totals 14 residues. From germline, CDR1 is MNHEY and CDR2 SVGAGI. With V trimmed by 6 bases and J by 1 base, 4 bases remained unmatched.

V gene TRBV6-6 combines with J gene TRBJ1-5; D ambiguous. The V and J ends lost 5 bases and 3 bases respectively, with 11 bases between them. Per germline, CDR1 MNHNY and CDR2 SVGAGI (reference sequence). The CDR3 loop spans 14 amino acids. CDR3 DNA: TGTGCCAGCAGTCATGGACGTCTCAATCAGCCCCAGCATTTT. This codes for CASSHGRLNQPQHF.

The table lists this clone with a few counts. Different DNA sequences within this sample yield the same CDR3. The gene calls are TRBV10-1 and TRBJ1-2; D unclear. The germline gives CDR1 WNHNN, CDR2 SYGVQD (reference sequence). The ends were cut back, 2 bases at V and 3 bases at J, with 7 bases in the middle. This CDR3 region has 13 residues. In nucleotides, the CDR3 is TGCGCCAGCAGTGAGGGCACTGACTATGGCTACACCTTC. It translates to CASSEGTDYGYTF.

The chain employs TRBV19 and TRBJ1-1, with 8 bases aligning to TRBD1. Germline CDR1 is LNHDA and CDR2 is SQIVND (reference sequence). V shed 3 bases, J shed 0 bases, and the junction held 3 bases outside the gene matches. CDR3 length equals 15 residues. The CDR3, as DNA: TGTGCCAGTAGTATCGACAGGGGAATGAACACTGAAGCTTTCTTT. Its protein product is CASSIDRGMNTEAFF.

The rearrangement links TRBV3-1 (or the pseudogene TRBV3-2) to TRBJ1-4, with no clear D. From germline, CDR1 is LGHDT and CDR2 YNNKEL (reference sequence). The CDR3 contains 14 residues. V gave up 1 base and J gave up 8 bases, with 11 bases separating them. In DNA form, the CDR3 reads TGTGCCAGCAGCCAAGGGCATACCGGGGAAAAACTGTTTTTT. This encodes CASSQGHTGEKLFF.

The chain employs TRBV18 and TRBJ2-1; 7 nucleotides agree with TRBD1. Per the germline V gene, CDR1 is KGHSH and CDR2 is LQKENI. V shed 3 bases, J shed 5 bases, and the junction held 7 bases outside the gene matches. There are 15 residues in the CDR3. CDR3 residues: CASSPDRAGHNEQFF. The CDR3 DNA reads TGTGCCAGCTCACCCGACAGGGCAGGCCACAATGAGCAGTTCTTC.

The chain combines TRBV13 with TRBJ1-3; D gene unclear. Looked up from germline, CDR1 is PRHDT and CDR2 is FYEKMQ (reference sequence). The CDR3 loop spans 14 amino acids. Trimming shortened V by 5 bases and J by 4 bases, and 12 bases separated the two germline ends. CDR3 sequence reads: CASSSRERGNTIYF. In DNA, the CDR3 is TGTGCCAGCAGCAGCAGAGAACGGGGAAACACCATATATTTT.

This chain connects TRBV9 to TRBJ2-1, with 8 positions matching TRBD2. CDR3 length equals 15 residues. Trimming removed 0 bases from V and 2 bases from J; junction bases left unmatched: 1. Germline values: CDR1 SGDLS, CDR2 YYNGEE. CDR3 DNA sequence: TGTGCCAGCAGCGTAGAAGCGGGAGCCTACAATGAGCAGTTCTTC. Translation gives CASSVEAGAYNEQFF.

CDR3 in amino acids: CASSSTWAVGTEAFF. CDR3 bases: TGTGCCAGCAGTTCAACATGGGCAGTGGGGACTGAAGCTTTCTTT. The chain has TRBV27 and TRBJ1-1; D is undetermined. Trimming stripped 4 bases from V and 5 bases from J, with 17 bases between. This CDR3 spans 15 amino acids. The V gene's germline CDR1 is MNHEY and CDR2 SMNVEV (reference sequence).

The genes are TRBV28 and TRBJ2-4; 7 bases fit TRBD2. V trimming: 9 bases; J trimming: 6 bases; junction bases outside the gene matches: 14. Per germline, CDR1 MDHEN and CDR2 SYDVKM. The CDR3 consists of 15 residues. CDR3 in DNA: TGTGCCAGGGGGTTACGGGCGGGAGAAATAAACATTCAGTACTTC. This codes for CARGLRAGEINIQYF.

V usage is TRBV28 and J usage is TRBJ1-2; 7 nucleotides match TRBD1. CDR3 length equals 14 residues. Germline CDR1 and CDR2: MDHEN and SYDVKM. Trimming took 5 bases from V and 2 from J; bases not matched to a gene: 5. The CDR3 loop reads CASSRAGGNYGYTF. For the CDR3, the DNA is TGTGCCAGCAGTAGGGCAGGGGGGAACTATGGCTACACCTTC.